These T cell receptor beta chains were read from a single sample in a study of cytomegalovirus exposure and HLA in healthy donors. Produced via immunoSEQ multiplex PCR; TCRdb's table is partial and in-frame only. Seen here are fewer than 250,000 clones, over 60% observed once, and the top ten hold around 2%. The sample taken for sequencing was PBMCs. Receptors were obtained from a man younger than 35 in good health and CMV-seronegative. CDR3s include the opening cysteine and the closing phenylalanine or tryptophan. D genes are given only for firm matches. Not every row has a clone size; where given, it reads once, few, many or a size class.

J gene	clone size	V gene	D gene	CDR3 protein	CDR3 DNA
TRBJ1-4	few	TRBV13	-	CASSAAGNNEKLFF	TGTGCCAGCAGCGCAGCAGGGAATAATGAAAAACTGTTTTTT
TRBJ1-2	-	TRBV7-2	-	CASRLDSNYGYTF	TGTGCCAGCAGATTGGACAGCAACTATGGCTACACCTTC
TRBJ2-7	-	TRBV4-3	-	CASSQDNAGGTNYEQYF	TGCGCCAGCAGCCAAGATAATGCAGGGGGGACAAACTACGAGCAGTACTTC
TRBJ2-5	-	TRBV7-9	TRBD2	CASSPGGLAGGMETQYF	TGTGCCAGCAGTCCCGGGGGACTAGCGGGGGGGATGGAGACCCAGTACTTC
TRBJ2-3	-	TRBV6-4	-	CASSASPGGGTDTQYF	TGTGCCAGCAGTGCTTCCCCGGGGGGCGGCACAGATACGCAGTATTTT
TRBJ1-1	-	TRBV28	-	CASSLLGTEAFF	TGTGCCAGCAGTTTACTAGGCACTGAAGCTTTCTTT
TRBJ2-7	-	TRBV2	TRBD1	CATFRTGEDYEQYF	TGTGCCACCTTTAGGACAGGGGAGGACTACGAGCAGTACTTC
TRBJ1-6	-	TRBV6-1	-	CATYGGGNSPLHF	TGTGCCACCTATGGGGGGGGAAATTCACCCCTCCACTTT
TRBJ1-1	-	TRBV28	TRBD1	CASSKAQGVGNTEAFF	TGTGCCAGCAGTAAAGCTCAGGGGGTCGGGAACACTGAAGCTTTCTTT
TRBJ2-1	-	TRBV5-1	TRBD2	CASSLGGTSGTFEQFF	TGCGCCAGCAGCTTGGGGGGGACTAGCGGGACCTTTGAGCAGTTCTTC
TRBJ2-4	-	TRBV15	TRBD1	CATSEPLGRQGAKNIQYF	TGTGCCACCAGCGAACCACTCGGCCGACAGGGAGCCAAAAACATTCAGTACTTC
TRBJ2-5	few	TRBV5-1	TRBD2	CASSFGTSGLQETQYF	TGCGCCAGCAGCTTCGGGACTAGCGGGTTACAAGAGACCCAGTACTTC
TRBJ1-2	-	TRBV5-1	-	CASSLTTEFYGYTF	TGCGCCAGCAGCTTAACAACAGAGTTTTATGGCTACACCTTC
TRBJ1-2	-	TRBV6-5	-	CATRQGPGGGYTF	TGTGCCACCAGACAAGGCCCTGGGGGGGGCTACACCTTC
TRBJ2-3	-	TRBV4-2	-	CASSQGEGGQEDTQYF	TGTGCCAGCAGCCAGGGGGAGGGGGGTCAGGAAGATACGCAGTATTTT
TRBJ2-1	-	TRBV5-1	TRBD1	CASSSQVTGGNEQFF	TGCGCCAGCAGCTCCCAGGTTACAGGGGGCAATGAGCAGTTCTTC
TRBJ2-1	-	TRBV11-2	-	CASSLVGRDNEQFF	TGTGCCAGCAGCTTAGTGGGCAGGGACAATGAGCAGTTCTTC
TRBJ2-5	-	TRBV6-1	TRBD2	CASSARLAGTQETQYF	TGTGCCAGCAGTGCTCGACTAGCGGGGACCCAAGAGACCCAGTACTTC
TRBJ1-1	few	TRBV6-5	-	CASSFLLNTEAFF	TGTGCCAGCAGTTTCCTCCTTAACACTGAAGCTTTCTTT
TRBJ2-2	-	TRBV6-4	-	CASSDSGWAGTNTGELFF	TGTGCCAGCAGTGACTCCGGTTGGGCGGGAACGAACACCGGGGAGCTGTTTTTT
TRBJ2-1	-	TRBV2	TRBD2	CASVNPSGGTRDEQFF	TGTGCCAGCGTAAACCCTAGCGGGGGGACCCGGGATGAGCAGTTCTTC
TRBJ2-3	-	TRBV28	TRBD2	CASSPSERDLGTDTQYF	TGTGCCAGCAGTCCCTCGGAGCGGGATTTGGGCACAGATACGCAGTATTTT
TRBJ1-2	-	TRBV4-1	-	CASSPSVFNYGYTF	TGCGCCAGCAGCCCATCAGTCTTTAACTATGGCTACACCTTC